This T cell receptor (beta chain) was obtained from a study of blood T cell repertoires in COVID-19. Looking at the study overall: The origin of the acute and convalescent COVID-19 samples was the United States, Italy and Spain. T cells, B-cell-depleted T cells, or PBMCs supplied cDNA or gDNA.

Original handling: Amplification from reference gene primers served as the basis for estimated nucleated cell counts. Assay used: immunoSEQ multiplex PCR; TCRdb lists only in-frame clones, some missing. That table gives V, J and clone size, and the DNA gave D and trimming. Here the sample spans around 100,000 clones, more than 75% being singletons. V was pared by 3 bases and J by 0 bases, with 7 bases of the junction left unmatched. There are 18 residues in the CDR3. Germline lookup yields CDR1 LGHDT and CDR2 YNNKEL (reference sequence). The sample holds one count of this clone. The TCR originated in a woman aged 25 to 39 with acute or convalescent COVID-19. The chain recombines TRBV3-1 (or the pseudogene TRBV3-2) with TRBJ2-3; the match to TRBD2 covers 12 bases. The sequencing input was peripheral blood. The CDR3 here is CASSQGLAGGPSTDTQYF. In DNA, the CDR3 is TGTGCCAGCAGCCAGGGGCTAGCGGGGGGGCCGAGCACAGATACGCAGTATTTT.